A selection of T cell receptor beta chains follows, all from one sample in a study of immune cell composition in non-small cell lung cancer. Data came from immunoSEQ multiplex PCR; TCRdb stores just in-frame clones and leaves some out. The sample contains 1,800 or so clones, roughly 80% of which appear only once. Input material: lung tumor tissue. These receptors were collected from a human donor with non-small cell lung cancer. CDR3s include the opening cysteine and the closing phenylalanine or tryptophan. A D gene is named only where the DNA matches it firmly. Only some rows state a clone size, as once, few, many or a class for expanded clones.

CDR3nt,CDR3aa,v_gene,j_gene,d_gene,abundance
TGTGCCAGCAGCCAAGCAACTTTCGACGAGCAGTACTTC,CASSQATFDEQYF,TRBV14,TRBJ2-7,NA,once
TGTGCCAGCAGTTTCGGGACTAAGGTATCGGGCTACACCTTC,CASSFGTKVSGYTF,TRBV28,TRBJ1-2,NA,NA
TGTGCCAGCAGCCGCCGGCTTGGGGCTGAGCAGTACTTC,CASSRRLGAEQYF,TRBV9,TRBJ2-7,NA,once
TGCGCCAGCACGCCCCTCGGGACTAGCGGGTCCCCTAGCACAGATACGCAGTATTTT,CASTPLGTSGSPSTDTQYF,TRBV23-1,TRBJ2-3,TRBD2,NA
TGTGCCAGTAGTCCAGGGTTGCGGAGCACAGATACGCAGTATTTT,CASSPGLRSTDTQYF,TRBV19,TRBJ2-3,NA,NA
TGTGCCATCGGCGGGACTCCTGCCTACGAGCAGTACTTC,CAIGGTPAYEQYF,TRBV10-3,TRBJ2-7,NA,NA
TGTGCCAGCAGCACCCGAGGGGGAGCACAGGAGGAGACCCAGTACTTC,CASSTRGGAQEETQYF,TRBV7-2,TRBJ2-5,NA,NA
TGTGCCAGCAGCGTAGGAGAGACCTACGAGCAGTACTTC,CASSVGETYEQYF,TRBV9,TRBJ2-7,NA,NA
TGTGCCAGCAGTTCACGAACCAATTGGGGGGACGAGCAGTACTTC,CASSSRTNWGDEQYF,TRBV28,TRBJ2-7,NA,NA
TGTGCCAGCAGCTTGGAGGGACAGGGGGGCACTGAAGCTTTCTTT,CASSLEGQGGTEAFF,TRBV5-5,TRBJ1-1,TRBD1,NA
TGCGCCAGCAGCGTAACTAGCGGGACCGGGGAGCTGTTTTTT,CASSVTSGTGELFF,TRBV5-1,TRBJ2-2,TRBD2,NA
TGTGCCAGCTCAGAACTCCCCACAGGCTACAATGAGCAGTTCTTC,CASSELPTGYNEQFF,TRBV18,TRBJ2-1,NA,few
TGCAGCGTTGCCGCGGGCCAAGAGACCCAGTACTTC,CSVAAGQETQYF,TRBV29-1,TRBJ2-5,NA,NA
TGTGCCAGCAGCTTATCCGGAGAACAGCCCCAGCATTTT,CASSLSGEQPQHF,TRBV7-2,TRBJ1-5,NA,NA
TGTGCCAGCAGCCCCAGCGGGAGGGCCAGGGGCGAGCAGTTCTTC,CASSPSGRARGEQFF,TRBV7-9,TRBJ2-1,TRBD2,NA
TGTGCCAGCAGTGACAGTTTAAATCAGCCCCAGCATTTT,CASSDSLNQPQHF,TRBV6-1,TRBJ1-5,NA,NA
TGTGCCAGCTCACCACCGTCGGGACTAGCGGGAGAGGGGGAGCAGTTCTTC,CASSPPSGLAGEGEQFF,TRBV18,TRBJ2-1,TRBD2,NA
TGTGCCAGCAGCCGGACAGAGGTTTACAATGAGCAGTTCTTC,CASSRTEVYNEQFF,TRBV9,TRBJ2-1,NA,NA
TGTGCCAGCAGTCCTCCCAGCGGCTATGGCTACACCTTC,CASSPPSGYGYTF,TRBV27,TRBJ1-2,NA,once
TGCGCCAGCAGCCCACAGGGGGCTAGGGAAAAACTGTTTTTT,CASSPQGAREKLFF,TRBV5-1,TRBJ1-4,TRBD1,NA
TGTGCCAGCAGCCCCCGACTAGAAGGGGCCGGGGAGCTGTTTTTT,CASSPRLEGAGELFF,TRBV7-6,TRBJ2-2,NA,NA
TGCAGCGTGGGGACAGGGGGAAGCTCCTACGAGCAGTACTTC,CSVGTGGSSYEQYF,TRBV29-1,TRBJ2-7,TRBD1,NA
TGTGCCAGCAGCGTAGAACCAGGGTTCCCCTACAATGTGCAGTTCTTC,CASSVEPGFPYNVQFF,TRBV9,TRBJ2-1,NA,NA
TGCGCCAGCAACTCGGGGACTAGCGGGAACACCGGGGAGCTGTTTTTT,CASNSGTSGNTGELFF,TRBV10-2,TRBJ2-2,TRBD2,NA
TGCGCCAGCAGCTTGTCGAGACTAGCGGGAGGAGGCACCGGGGAGCTGTTTTTT,CASSLSRLAGGGTGELFF,TRBV5-1,TRBJ2-2,TRBD2,NA
TGTGCCAGCAGCCCGGGTCCGACGGGGGCCCAGTACTTC,CASSPGPTGAQYF,TRBV7-9,TRBJ2-5,NA,NA
TGTGCCAGCACCTCCGCGGGGCTCGGGGAGCTGTTTTTT,CASTSAGLGELFF,TRBV2,TRBJ2-2,NA,NA
TGTGCCAGCAGCCAAGGTGGGACAGGGGGCATTCTCGGTTATGGCTACACCTTC,CASSQGGTGGILGYGYTF,TRBV28,TRBJ1-2,TRBD1,NA
TGTGCCAGCAGCTCGACAGGGATTGTAGATACGCAGTATTTT,CASSSTGIVDTQYF,TRBV5-5,TRBJ2-3,TRBD1,NA
TGTGCCAGCAGCCAAGATCTCGGCAGGGGTAACTATGGCTACACCTTC,CASSQDLGRGNYGYTF,TRBV14,TRBJ1-2,NA,NA
TGTGCCAGTAGTTGGATGGAGGGCTACACCTTC,CASSWMEGYTF,TRBV19,TRBJ1-2,NA,NA
TGTGCCAGTAGTCCTACGGGAGGGGGCTACACCTTC,CASSPTGGGYTF,TRBV19,TRBJ1-2,NA,NA
TGTGCCAGCAGTGAATTAAGAGACAGGGGGCGTCTGGGCTATGGCTACACCTTC,CASSELRDRGRLGYGYTF,TRBV2,TRBJ1-2,TRBD1,NA
TGTGCCAGCAGCGAGGGGGCGCGGTCCGGAAACATTCAGTACTTC,CASSEGARSGNIQYF,TRBV9,TRBJ2-4,TRBD1,NA
TGTGCCAGTTTACCTAGCAACTCCTACAATGAGCAGTTCTTC,CASLPSNSYNEQFF,TRBV18,TRBJ2-1,NA,NA
TGTGCCAGCAGCCCCGCAGCGGGAGCTAACACAGATACGCAGTATTTT,CASSPAAGANTDTQYF,TRBV9,TRBJ2-3,TRBD2,once
TGTGCCAGCAGCTCAAGACTAGCGGGAGATCCCCCGTCCTACGAGCAGTACTTC,CASSSRLAGDPPSYEQYF,TRBV7-2,TRBJ2-7,TRBD2,NA
TGTGCCAGCAGTGAATCCGCAGGGTGGGTGGGAGAGACCCAGTACTTC,CASSESAGWVGETQYF,TRBV25-1,TRBJ2-5,NA,NA
TGTGCCAGCAGCTTAGATGTCTCGTACCAAGAGACCCAGTACTTC,CASSLDVSYQETQYF,TRBV7-2,TRBJ2-5,NA,NA
TGCAGCGTTGTAGCTAGCGGGAGCAGCAATGAGCAGTTCTTC,CSVVASGSSNEQFF,TRBV29-1,TRBJ2-1,TRBD2,NA
TGTGCCAGCTCACCCTCCGGGACAGGGTACAATGAGCAGTTCTTC,CASSPSGTGYNEQFF,TRBV18,TRBJ2-1,TRBD1,NA
TGTGCCAGCAGTGAAAACGGGGGTTACAATGAGCAGTTCTTC,CASSENGGYNEQFF,TRBV6-1,TRBJ2-1,NA,NA
TGTGCCAGTAGAGCCCGGGTCGGGGAGCTGTTTTTT,CASRARVGELFF,TRBV19,TRBJ2-2,NA,NA
TGTGCCAGCAGCGCAACAGGGACGGGGCCGAACATTCAGTACTTC,CASSATGTGPNIQYF,TRBV25-1,TRBJ2-4,NA,NA
TGTGCCAGCAGCCCCGCGGGGGGGGCGGGGATGAACACTGAAGCTTTCTTT,CASSPAGGAGMNTEAFF,TRBV5-4,TRBJ1-1,NA,large
TGCAGCCCGGGGGGGCACCGGCCCCAGCATTTT,CSPGGHRPQHF,TRBV29-1,TRBJ1-5,NA,few
TGTGCCAGCAGTGGTACAGGCAACGTCCTGACTTTC,CASSGTGNVLTF,TRBV6-6,TRBJ2-6,NA,once
TGTGCCAGTAGCTGGACAGGGGACTTCACAGATACGCAGTATTTT,CASSWTGDFTDTQYF,TRBV19,TRBJ2-3,TRBD1,NA
TGCGCCAGCAGCCTCGGGACAGGGCTGAACACCGGGGAGCTGTTTTTT,CASSLGTGLNTGELFF,TRBV4-3,TRBJ2-2,TRBD1,once
TGTGCCAGCAGACTCACAGGGGAGTCCCTCTACAATGAGCAGTTCTTC,CASRLTGESLYNEQFF,TRBV7-2,TRBJ2-1,TRBD1,once